These 25 T cell receptor beta chains share one sample of origin, sequenced in a study of CD8 T cells in Susac syndrome. RNA in amounts of roughly 0.45 to 1 ug was reverse transcribed with random hexamers. TCRdb re-derived calls from the immunoSEQ multiplex PCR reads in MiXCR, one entry per CDR3 protein. The repertoire consists of 180,000 or so distinct CDR3 sequences, with around 94% occurring once and the leading ten covering over 0.12%. Sequenced sample: CD4+ T cells from PBMCs. Source of these receptors: a human donor in good health.

This clonotype came up once. The chain has TRBV29-1 and TRBJ2-7, with TRBD1 identical over 8 bases. CDR3 size: 15 residues. Germline CDR1 is SQVTM and CDR2 is ANQGSEA. After removal of 0 bases from V and 3 bases from J, the junction contained 7 bases not matched to a gene. The DNA for the CDR3 is TGCAGCGTTGAAGATGGGGACAGGTCCCACTACGAGCAGTACTTC. Translation: CSVEDGDRSHYEQYF.

The gene calls are TRBV29-1 and TRBJ2-5; weak D call: TRBD2 (6 bases). The germline V gene encodes CDR1 SQVTM and CDR2 ANQGSEA. CDR3 size: 15 residues. The V end lost 3 bases, the J end lost 0 bases, and 14 bases lay between the germline ends. The CDR3 coding sequence is TGCAGCGTTGAGTCGAGCGGAGGGTACCAAGAGACCCAGTACTTC. This translates into CSVESSGGYQETQYF.

The V and J genes are TRBV4-3 and TRBJ2-3, with D perhaps given as TRBD1 or TRBD2 (6 bases each). The CDR3 has 16 residues. V lost 0 bases and J 3 bases, leaving 13 bases between the germline ends. Germline assignment: CDR1 LGHNA and CDR2 YSLEER. The CDR3 nucleotides are TGCGCCAGCAGCCAAGATCTGGGGGGCCGGACAGATACGCAGTATTTT. It is translated as CASSQDLGGRTDTQYF.

The CDR3 nucleotides read TGTGCCAGCAGCCTTGGGAGGACAGGGACGAACACCGGGGAGCTGTTTTTT. Its protein product is CASSLGRTGTNTGELFF. This chain uses TRBV12-3 or TRBV12-4 with TRBJ2-2, with TRBD1 matching over 8 bases. CDR3 length equals 17 residues. V gave up 6 bases and J gave up 0 bases; unmatched junction bases: 9.

The chain is built from TRBV7-9 and TRBJ2-2; D remains unclear. CDR3 length: 14 amino acids. With 2 bases removed from V and 6 bases from J, the gap between germline ends came to 10 bases. From germline, CDR1 is SEHNR and CDR2 FQNEAQ (reference sequence). CDR3 nucleotide sequence: TGTGCCAGCAGCTTATCGGTCTTCGCCGGGGAGCTGTTTTTT. Encoded protein: CASSLSVFAGELFF.

This sequence joins TRBV19 and TRBJ2-1, with 10 bases lining up with TRBD2. The germline V gene encodes CDR1 LNHDA and CDR2 SQIVND (reference sequence). The CDR3 contains 16 residues. After removal of 5 bases from V and 0 bases from J, the junction contained 4 bases not matched to a gene. In nucleotides, the CDR3 is TGTGCCAGTAGTGTAACTAGCGGGGACTCCTACAATGAGCAGTTCTTC. Translating it yields CASSVTSGDSYNEQFF. The full variable domain, rest sourced from reference TRBV19 and TRBJ2-1, is DGGITQSPKYLFRKEGQNVTLSCEQNLNHDAMYWYRQDPGQGLRLIYYSQIVNDFQKGDIAEGYSVSREKKESFPLTVTSAQKNPTAFYLCASSVTSGDSYNEQFFGPGTRLTVL.

The gene calls are TRBV20-1 and TRBJ2-7; the match to TRBD2 covers 8 bases. This CDR3 has 15 amino acids. Germline CDR1 and CDR2: DFQATT and SNEGSKA (reference sequence). V shed 6 bases, J shed 2 bases, and the junction held 12 bases outside the gene matches. CDR3 coding DNA: TGCAGTGCCCCACCCAGCGGGGGTCGAGCCTACGAGCAGTACTTC. Protein: CSAPPSGGRAYEQYF.

V is TRBV7-6 and J is TRBJ2-7; 8 positions match TRBD2. The CDR3 consists of 15 residues. CDR1 and CDR2 from the germline V gene are SGHVS and FNYEAQ. V lost 1 base to trimming and J lost 2 bases; unmatched junction nucleotides: 4. This CDR3 reads CASSLGHGGAYEQYF. The CDR3 nucleotides are TGTGCCAGCAGCTTAGGGCACGGGGGGGCCTACGAGCAGTACTTC. The variable domain in full, with the rest retrieved from reference TRBV7-6 and TRBJ2-7, is GAGVSQSPRYKVTKRGQDVALRCDPISGHVSLYWYRQALGQGPEFLTYFNYEAQQDKSGLPNDRFSAERPEGSISTLTIQRTEQRDSAMYRCASSLGHGGAYEQYFGPGTRLTVT.

The chain has TRBV7-2 and TRBJ2-5; maybe TRBD1 (5 bases). Per the germline V gene, CDR1 is SGHTA and CDR2 is FQGNSA. Trimming cost V 2 bases and J 4 bases, with 8 bases left between them. The CDR3 extends over 13 amino acids. This CDR3 reads CASSLFQGETQYF. DNA of the CDR3: TGTGCCAGCAGCTTATTCCAGGGAGAGACCCAGTACTTC.

The chain employs TRBV15 and TRBJ2-1; the D gene is possibly TRBD2 (6 bases). V was clipped by 5 bases and J by 6 bases, with 14 bases between them. CDR1 and CDR2 from the germline V gene are LNHNV and YYDKDF (reference sequence). The length of the CDR3 is 14 residues. The CDR3 reads CATSGRTPFNEQFF. For the CDR3, the DNA is TGTGCCACCAGCGGGAGGACTCCTTTCAATGAGCAGTTCTTC.

J is TRBJ2-7 and V is TRBV19; TRBD1 matches 8 bases. CDR1 LNHDA and CDR2 SQIVND come from the germline V gene (reference sequence). Losses at the gene ends were 7 bases for V and 0 bases for J; bases not matched to a gene: 11. The CDR3 runs to 16 residues. The CDR3 nucleotides are TGTGCCAGTACCGGGGCAGGGGGCAGAGGCTCCTACGAGCAGTACTTC. Protein sequence: CASTGAGGRGSYEQYF.

V gene TRBV29-1 combines with J gene TRBJ1-1; the D is unclear. Germline-derived CDR1 and CDR2 are SQVTM and ANQGSEA. Trimming took off 5 bases at V and 2 bases at J, with 15 bases between the two ends. The CDR3 extends over 14 amino acids. CDR3 DNA: TGCAGCGTTAATGTTAAGAGTGTCAACACTGAAGCTTTCTTT. Its protein is CSVNVKSVNTEAFF.

This clonotype appeared once. The chain is built from TRBV29-1 and TRBJ2-5; TRBD2 is a possible D gene (5 bases). CDR1 is SQVTM, CDR2 ANQGSEA, per germline. Trimming cost V 5 bases and J 3 bases, with 16 bases left between them. This CDR3 spans 14 amino acids. The CDR3 region is CSVQGSAKKETQYF. CDR3 nucleotides: TGCAGCGTTCAAGGTAGCGCCAAAAAAGAGACCCAGTACTTC.

The chain joins TRBV7-2 to TRBJ2-7; unclear D gene. The CDR3 loop spans 13 amino acids. Germline CDR1 reads SGHTA; CDR2 reads FQGNSA. Trimming removed 8 bases at V and 2 bases at J, with 13 bases between. The CDR3 DNA follows: TGTGCCAGCGGAACGACTCCACCCTACGAGCAGTACTTC. Translating it yields CASGTTPPYEQYF.

V gene TRBV7-2 combines with J gene TRBJ2-2; 7 nucleotides match TRBD2. The germline V gene has CDR1 SGHTA and CDR2 FQGNSA. V dropped 5 bases and J dropped 3; count of bases not matched to a gene: 3. This CDR3 is built from 14 residues. CDR3 loop: CASSPSGDTGELFF. The CDR3 region has the DNA TGTGCCAGCAGCCCCAGCGGGGACACCGGGGAGCTGTTTTTT. The whole variable domain, remainder taken from reference TRBV7-2 and TRBJ2-2, is GAGVSQSPSNKVTEKGKDVELRCDPISGHTALYWYRQSLGQGLEFLIYFQGNSAPDKSGLPSDRFSAERTGGSVSTLTIQRTQQEDSAVYLCASSPSGDTGELFFGEGSRLTVL.

J is TRBJ2-2 and V is TRBV3-1, with 9 bases that match TRBD1. The CDR3 is made up of 16 amino acids. The V gene end was trimmed by 3 bases and the J gene end by 4 bases; junction bases not matched to a gene: 6. In germline, CDR1 is LGHDT, CDR2 YNNKEL (reference sequence). The CDR3 nucleotides read TGTGCCAGCAGCCAGGCCGGGACAGGGATCACCGGGGAGCTGTTTTTT. Its translation: CASSQAGTGITGELFF. The whole variable domain, filled in from reference TRBV3-1 and TRBJ2-2, reads DTAVSQTPKYLVTQMGNDKSIKCEQNLGHDTMYWYKQDSKKFLKIMFSYNNKELIINETVPNRFSPKSPDKAHLNLHINSLELGDSAVYFCASSQAGTGITGELFFGEGSRLTVL.

The rearrangement uses TRBV30 and TRBJ2-1, with a tentative D call TRBD2 (5 bases). Germline V lookup: CDR1 GTSNPN, CDR2 SVGIG (reference sequence). This CDR3 is 13 amino acids long. V dropped 4 bases and J dropped 7 bases, with 14 bases sitting between them. The CDR3 sequence is CAWTPPGGNEQFF. CDR3 nucleotides: TGTGCCTGGACTCCCCCCGGCGGGAATGAGCAGTTCTTC.

V and J are TRBV29-1 and TRBJ2-2; TRBD1 is a possible D gene (6 bases). Germline V CDR1 and CDR2: SQVTM, ANQGSEA. The CDR3 has 13 residues. The V gene lost 6 bases and the J gene lost 3 bases, with 11 bases spanning the gap. CDR3 residues: CSVAGQHTGELFF. The CDR3 DNA reads as TGCAGCGTCGCCGGACAGCACACCGGGGAGCTGTTTTTT.

The chain couples TRBV29-1 to TRBJ1-4, with 7 positions matching TRBD1. Germline V CDR1 and CDR2: SQVTM, ANQGSEA. J was trimmed by 8 bases and V by 7 bases; bases with no gene match: 10. The length of the CDR3 is 13 residues. The CDR3 protein is CSGHTGDGEKLFF. The CDR3 DNA sequence: TGCAGCGGTCATACAGGGGATGGAGAAAAACTGTTTTTT.

The chain combines TRBV28 with TRBJ2-7; tentatively, D is TRBD1 (6 bases). Per germline, CDR1 MDHEN and CDR2 SYDVKM. The ends were cut back, 6 bases at V and 6 bases at J, with 21 bases in the middle. CDR3 length equals 15 residues. The CDR3 bases are TGTGCCAGCAGGGCCGTCAGGGGATCGTATGGCGAGCAGTACTTC. Amino acids: CASRAVRGSYGEQYF.

V is TRBV30 and J is TRBJ1-4, with TRBD1 matching over 12 bases. Germline V lookup: CDR1 GTSNPN, CDR2 SVGIG (reference sequence). The CDR3 is 14 amino acids. J gave up 7 bases and V 4 bases, and 4 bases lay outside the gene matches. CDR3 protein: CAWMPGQGAEKLFF. CDR3 bases: TGTGCCTGGATGCCGGGACAGGGGGCTGAAAAACTGTTTTTT.

This clonotype was counted a few times. The V call is TRBV3-1, the J call TRBJ2-1; no firm D call. The length of the CDR3 is 11 residues. From germline, CDR1 is LGHDT and CDR2 YNNKEL (reference sequence). Deletions cut 5 bases from V and 7 bases from J, with 6 bases between. The DNA of the CDR3 is TGTGCCAGCAGCTCGAATAATGAGCAGTTCTTC. Its protein is CASSSNNEQFF.

The chain couples TRBV29-1 to TRBJ1-2, with 7 bases that match TRBD1. From germline, CDR1 is SQVTM and CDR2 ANQGSEA. The length of the CDR3 is 12 residues. V lost 6 bases and J lost 0; bases outside the gene matches: 1. CDR3 sequence reads: CSVTGTNYGYTF. Here the CDR3 DNA reads TGCAGCGTGACAGGGACTAACTATGGCTACACCTTC.

The CDR3 spells CSGRRTGGTDTQYF. The CDR3 nucleotides are TGCAGTGGGAGACGGACAGGGGGTACAGATACGCAGTATTTT. The V call is TRBV20-1, the J call TRBJ2-3, with 10 bases fitting TRBD1. The germline V gene has CDR1 DFQATT and CDR2 SNEGSKA (reference sequence). The junction had 7 bases not matched to a gene; V was cut back by 7 bases and J by 3 bases. This CDR3 has 14 amino acids.

The chain is built from TRBV6-5 and TRBJ1-1; a possible D gene is TRBD1 (5 bases). Deletions cut 6 bases from V and 0 bases from J, with 8 bases between. The CDR3 loop spans 13 amino acids. CDR1 and CDR2 (germline): MNHEY, SVGAGI. The CDR3 region is CASRGGVNTEAFF. The CDR3, as DNA: TGTGCCAGCAGGGGGGGAGTGAACACTGAAGCTTTCTTT.